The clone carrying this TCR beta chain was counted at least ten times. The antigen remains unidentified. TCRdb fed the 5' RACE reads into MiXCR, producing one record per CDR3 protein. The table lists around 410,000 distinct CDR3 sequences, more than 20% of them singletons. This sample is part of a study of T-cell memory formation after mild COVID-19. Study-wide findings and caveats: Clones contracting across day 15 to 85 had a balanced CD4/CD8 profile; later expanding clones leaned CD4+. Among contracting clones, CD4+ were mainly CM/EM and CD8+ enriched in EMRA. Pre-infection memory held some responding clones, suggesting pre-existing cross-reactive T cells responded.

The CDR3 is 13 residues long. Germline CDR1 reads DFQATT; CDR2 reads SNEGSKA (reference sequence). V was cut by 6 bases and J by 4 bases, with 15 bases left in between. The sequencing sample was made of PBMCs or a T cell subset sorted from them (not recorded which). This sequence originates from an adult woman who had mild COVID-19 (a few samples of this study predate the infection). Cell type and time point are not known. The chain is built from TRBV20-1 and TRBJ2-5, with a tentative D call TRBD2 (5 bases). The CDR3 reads CSAPYPAAETQYF. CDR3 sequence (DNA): TGCAGTGCGCCTTACCCAGCGGCAGAGACCCAGTACTTC.